The rows below give T cell receptor beta chains drawn from one sample of a study of T cells and copy number aberrations in small-cell lung cancer. Data came from immunoSEQ multiplex PCR; TCRdb stores just in-frame clones and leaves some out. The table lists about 2,400 clones, 82% of them singletons, with under 6% in the top ten. The sample consisted of normal tissue next to the tumor. The receptors come from a woman aged 45-59 years with small cell lung cancer. Both conserved end residues are part of each CDR3. D genes are given only for firm matches. Rows may omit the clone size; those that give it use once, few, many or a size class.

v_gene	d_gene	abundance	j_gene	CDR3aa	CDR3nt
TRBV18	NA	NA	TRBJ2-3	CASSPDTDTQYF	TGTGCCAGCTCACCAGATACAGATACGCAGTATTTT
TRBV18	NA	NA	TRBJ1-3	CASSRTLDNSGNTIYF	TGTGCCAGCTCACGCACCTTGGACAACTCTGGAAACACCATATATTTT
TRBV7-2	NA	NA	TRBJ1-1	CASSARSGGWAEAFF	TGTGCCAGCAGCGCCCGGAGCGGGGGATGGGCTGAAGCTTTCTTT
TRBV4-1	TRBD1	NA	TRBJ1-1	CASSLYWTGGEDTEAFF	TGCGCCAGCAGCCTTTACTGGACAGGAGGGGAGGACACTGAAGCTTTCTTT
TRBV30	NA	NA	TRBJ2-7	CACGRYYEQYF	TGTGCCTGTGGCCGTTATTACGAGCAGTACTTC
TRBV2	NA	NA	TRBJ2-7	CASSPYYEQYF	TGTGCCAGCAGTCCATACTACGAGCAGTACTTC
TRBV5-4	NA	NA	TRBJ2-1	CASSFPSVGNNEQFF	TGTGCCAGCAGCTTCCCTAGCGTAGGTAACAATGAGCAGTTCTTC
TRBV13	TRBD2	NA	TRBJ2-1	CASSQLAGGYNEQFF	TGTGCCAGCAGCCAACTAGCGGGAGGCTACAATGAGCAGTTCTTC
TRBV11-3	NA	NA	TRBJ1-1	CASSETPGTVNTEAFF	TGTGCCAGCAGCGAGACACCCGGGACGGTGAACACTGAAGCTTTCTTT
TRBV14	NA	NA	TRBJ2-4	CASSQSRDIEGIQYF	TGTGCCAGCAGCCAGAGCCGGGACATAGAAGGCATTCAGTACTTC
TRBV7-7	TRBD1	once	TRBJ2-5	CASSPNVGGETQYF	TGTGCTAGCAGCCCCAACGTAGGGGGCGAGACCCAGTACTTC
TRBV28	TRBD1	NA	TRBJ2-7	CASSFEATGGEQYF	TGTGCCAGCAGTTTTGAGGCCACAGGGGGCGAGCAGTACTTC
TRBV16	NA	once	TRBJ2-2	CASSQVRGNTGELFF	TGTGCCAGCAGCCAAGTGCGGGGGAACACCGGGGAGCTGTTTTTT
TRBV7-8	NA	NA	TRBJ2-7	CASSFTTYEQYF	TGTGCCAGCAGCTTCACTACCTACGAGCAGTACTTC
TRBV30	NA	NA	TRBJ1-2	CAWSDPRAASNYGYTF	TGTGCCTGGAGCGATCCACGGGCAGCCTCTAACTATGGCTACACCTTC
TRBV6-5	NA	NA	TRBJ2-1	CASSPGLYNEQFF	TGTGCCAGCAGCCCCGGCCTCTACAATGAGCAGTTCTTC
TRBV5-1	NA	NA	TRBJ1-1	CASSYHNGGPNTEAFF	TGCGCCAGCAGCTATCATAACGGGGGGCCCAACACTGAAGCTTTCTTT
TRBV30	NA	NA	TRBJ2-7	CAWGRYYEQYF	TGTGCCTGGGGACGATACTACGAGCAGTACTTC
TRBV5-6	NA	NA	TRBJ2-7	CASSLYNSYEQYF	TGTGCCAGCAGCTTGTACAACTCCTACGAGCAGTACTTC
TRBV6-5	NA	NA	TRBJ2-7	CASSTLGSPYEQYF	TGTGCCAGCAGTACTCTCGGAAGCCCCTACGAGCAGTACTTC
TRBV4-1	NA	few	TRBJ2-7	CASSQGPGDYEQYF	TGCGCCAGCAGCCAAGGGCCGGGAGACTACGAGCAGTACTTC
TRBV19	NA	NA	TRBJ1-5	CASSGASNQPQHF	TGTGCCAGTAGTGGAGCTAGCAATCAGCCCCAGCATTTT
TRBV5-1	NA	few	TRBJ1-5	CASSLDGSRGQPQHF	TGCGCCAGCAGCTTGGATGGGTCCCGGGGTCAGCCCCAGCATTTT
TRBV7-9	NA	NA	TRBJ1-1	CASSSTGNTEAFF	TGTGCCAGCAGCTCGACGGGGAACACTGAAGCTTTCTTT
TRBV5-4	TRBD2	NA	TRBJ2-5	CASSDSSGTETQYF	TGTGCCAGCAGTGACTCTAGCGGGACAGAGACCCAGTACTTC
TRBV7-3	NA	NA	TRBJ1-3	CASSLRVGNTIYF	TGTGCCAGCAGCTTAAGGGTTGGAAACACCATATATTTT
TRBV14	TRBD1	NA	TRBJ2-1	CASSPYLGQETNEQFF	TGTGCCAGCAGCCCCTATTTAGGACAGGAAACCAATGAGCAGTTCTTC
TRBV14	TRBD2	NA	TRBJ2-5	CASSQLGLAGAETQYF	TGTGCCAGCAGCCAACTAGGACTAGCGGGGGCTGAGACCCAGTACTTC
TRBV5-1	NA	NA	TRBJ1-1	CASLEGTEAFF	TGCGCCAGCCTTGAGGGCACTGAAGCTTTCTTT
TRBV9	NA	NA	TRBJ2-2	CASSPVGNTGELFF	TGTGCCAGCAGCCCCGTGGGGAACACCGGGGAGCTGTTTTTT
TRBV7-6	NA	NA	TRBJ2-1	CASSLVGQGKRENLGDEQFF	TGTGCCAGCAGCTTAGTCGGACAGGGAAAGCGGGAGAACCTAGGGGATGAGCAGTTCTTC
TRBV5-1	TRBD2	NA	TRBJ2-3	CASSLSVGGADTQYF	TGCGCCAGCAGCTTGTCCGTCGGGGGGGCAGATACGCAGTATTTT
TRBV5-4	NA	NA	TRBJ1-4	CASSDGGATNEKLFF	TGTGCCAGCAGCGATGGGGGTGCAACTAATGAAAAACTGTTTTTT
TRBV5-5	TRBD1	NA	TRBJ1-2	CASSLEAGGLGYTF	TGTGCCAGCAGCTTGGAGGCAGGGGGCTTAGGCTACACCTTC
TRBV29-1	NA	few	TRBJ1-1	CSGKPGGPRTEAFF	TGCAGCGGTAAGCCGGGGGGGCCGCGGACTGAAGCTTTCTTT
TRBV2	NA	few	TRBJ2-7	CASRTQGSYEQYF	TGTGCCAGCAGGACACAGGGTTCCTACGAGCAGTACTTC
TRBV6-4	TRBD2	NA	TRBJ2-5	CASSDKGLGLQETQYF	TGTGCCAGCAGTGACAAGGGACTAGGGCTACAAGAGACCCAGTACTTC
TRBV15	NA	NA	TRBJ2-1	CATSRDFWNEQFF	TGTGCCACCAGCAGGGATTTTTGGAATGAGCAGTTCTTC